The rows below give T cell receptor beta chains drawn from one sample of a study of CD8 T cells in ankylosing spondylitis. TCRdb reprocessed the 5' RACE reads with MiXCR, giving one entry per CDR3 protein. The sample consists of about 480,000 distinct CDR3 sequences, about 15% of them appearing once. The specimen sequenced was blood, either unsorted or a sorted T cell fraction (not recorded which). All receptors come from a male donor with ankylosing spondylitis. CDR3s include the opening cysteine and the closing phenylalanine or tryptophan. The order of the fields is CDR3 protein, V gene, J gene.

cdr3_aa: CASSLRAGGTRNQPQHF; v_call: TRBV27; j_call: TRBJ1-5
cdr3_aa: CASSPLNSGTAYSGANVLTF; v_call: TRBV5-1; j_call: TRBJ2-6
cdr3_aa: CSAAIAGSNTQYF; v_call: TRBV29-1; j_call: TRBJ2-3
cdr3_aa: CASSAYPTNNEQFF; v_call: TRBV19; j_call: TRBJ2-1
cdr3_aa: CASRDRVDTNQPQHF; v_call: TRBV28; j_call: TRBJ1-5
cdr3_aa: CASSPQGGWTDTQYF; v_call: TRBV5-1; j_call: TRBJ2-3
cdr3_aa: CASSFEQGQNIQYF; v_call: TRBV5-1; j_call: TRBJ2-4
cdr3_aa: CSAKLGGTYTEAFF; v_call: TRBV20-1; j_call: TRBJ1-1
cdr3_aa: CASRRGNTIYF; v_call: TRBV5-6; j_call: TRBJ1-3
cdr3_aa: CASSKRGRDGYTF; v_call: TRBV21-1; j_call: TRBJ1-2
cdr3_aa: CASSLVSRMNTEAFF; v_call: TRBV5-6; j_call: TRBJ1-1
cdr3_aa: CSARVGSGRRLDTQYF; v_call: TRBV20-1; j_call: TRBJ2-3
cdr3_aa: CASSRWTGVPEKLFF; v_call: TRBV5-1; j_call: TRBJ1-4
cdr3_aa: CATSDSGEPQHF; v_call: TRBV24-1; j_call: TRBJ1-5
cdr3_aa: CASSEGRGRGFPPYEQYF; v_call: TRBV25-1; j_call: TRBJ2-7
cdr3_aa: CASRERNTGELFF; v_call: TRBV6-2/TRBV6-3; j_call: TRBJ2-2
cdr3_aa: CASSRSLAGGFYEQYF; v_call: TRBV6-2/TRBV6-3; j_call: TRBJ2-7
cdr3_aa: CASKPLGSGNTIYF; v_call: TRBV5-1; j_call: TRBJ1-3
cdr3_aa: CASSAVGTGYGYTF; v_call: TRBV9; j_call: TRBJ1-2
cdr3_aa: CASSLTRGIYGYTF; v_call: TRBV5-1; j_call: TRBJ1-2
cdr3_aa: CASSSGDRANEKLFF; v_call: TRBV7-9; j_call: TRBJ1-4
cdr3_aa: CASSPRLSNQPQHF; v_call: TRBV7-8; j_call: TRBJ1-5
cdr3_aa: CASSLTGIGNQPQHF; v_call: TRBV5-1; j_call: TRBJ1-5
cdr3_aa: CASSSGRADTQYF; v_call: TRBV5-1; j_call: TRBJ2-3
cdr3_aa: CASSLVSGSPLHF; v_call: TRBV12-3/TRBV12-4; j_call: TRBJ1-6
cdr3_aa: CASSEIWGTYEQYF; v_call: TRBV10-2; j_call: TRBJ2-7
cdr3_aa: CASSPSDRVGDTQYF; v_call: TRBV5-5; j_call: TRBJ2-3
cdr3_aa: CASSQVEREETQYF; v_call: TRBV4-2; j_call: TRBJ2-5
cdr3_aa: CASSLGGILKDEQFF; v_call: TRBV12-3/TRBV12-4; j_call: TRBJ2-1
cdr3_aa: CASSPVGPAARGDYGYTF; v_call: TRBV11-2; j_call: TRBJ1-2
cdr3_aa: CASSEQRGTNRFPPQHF; v_call: TRBV12-3/TRBV12-4; j_call: TRBJ1-5
cdr3_aa: CASSQEGGGVGNQPQHF; v_call: TRBV4-1; j_call: TRBJ1-5
cdr3_aa: CASSSPGAGAYGEQFF; v_call: TRBV6-5; j_call: TRBJ2-1
cdr3_aa: CASSGLSRVSYNEQFF; v_call: TRBV5-6; j_call: TRBJ2-1
cdr3_aa: CSARGLTSGVSHSYNEQFF; v_call: TRBV20-1; j_call: TRBJ2-1
cdr3_aa: CASSLSALRGIYGYTF; v_call: TRBV27; j_call: TRBJ1-2
cdr3_aa: CASSSTSDTQYF; v_call: TRBV7-8; j_call: TRBJ2-3
cdr3_aa: CSASQPGPKTDTQYF; v_call: TRBV20-1; j_call: TRBJ2-3
cdr3_aa: CATESGGGYNEQFF; v_call: TRBV27; j_call: TRBJ2-1
cdr3_aa: CASCLKGNYNEQFF; v_call: TRBV6-5; j_call: TRBJ2-1
cdr3_aa: CASSLVRGSGLTFF; v_call: TRBV5-6; j_call: TRBJ2-1
cdr3_aa: CSARHSGRGDTQYF; v_call: TRBV20-1; j_call: TRBJ2-3
cdr3_aa: CATSLAGVTGELFF; v_call: TRBV15; j_call: TRBJ2-2
cdr3_aa: CASSYSALAGGFEQYF; v_call: TRBV6-5; j_call: TRBJ2-7
cdr3_aa: CASSSELAGPDTQYF; v_call: TRBV13; j_call: TRBJ2-3
cdr3_aa: CSAGPSGRGNEQFF; v_call: TRBV20-1; j_call: TRBJ2-1
cdr3_aa: CASSDGGRGFQETQYF; v_call: TRBV25-1; j_call: TRBJ2-5
cdr3_aa: CATSIEGLYEQYF; v_call: TRBV15; j_call: TRBJ2-7
cdr3_aa: CASSPPDRAAYGYTF; v_call: TRBV2; j_call: TRBJ1-2
cdr3_aa: CASPDWTHSSEQFF; v_call: TRBV5-8; j_call: TRBJ2-1
cdr3_aa: CASSRIYTEAFF; v_call: TRBV7-2; j_call: TRBJ1-1
cdr3_aa: CASSYSSGRALNEQFF; v_call: TRBV6-5; j_call: TRBJ2-1
cdr3_aa: CASSTYRDSPLHF; v_call: TRBV6-1; j_call: TRBJ1-6
cdr3_aa: CATRVGQGSNEKLFF; v_call: TRBV19; j_call: TRBJ1-4
cdr3_aa: CASSYSTSTGSLRLNTEAFF; v_call: TRBV6-2/TRBV6-3; j_call: TRBJ1-1
cdr3_aa: CASSSDFRDRVYEQYF; v_call: TRBV7-9; j_call: TRBJ2-7
cdr3_aa: CASSFYRDNEQYF; v_call: TRBV5-1; j_call: TRBJ2-7
cdr3_aa: CASSSSGTRYQETQYF; v_call: TRBV7-9; j_call: TRBJ2-5
cdr3_aa: CSALPGTGDEKLFF; v_call: TRBV20-1; j_call: TRBJ1-4